This T cell receptor (beta chain) came from a study of cytomegalovirus exposure and HLA in healthy donors. The CDR3 sequence is 16 residues long. Germline CDR1 and CDR2: MGHDK and SYGVNS. This PCR relied on a set of 60 Vbeta primers and 13 Jbeta primers. Data came from immunoSEQ multiplex PCR; TCRdb stores just in-frame clones and leaves some out. The repertoire has about 120,000 clones, around a tenth of them found once; the top ten carry around 3%. The receptor was isolated from a man aged 30 to 45 in good health and CMV-seronegative. V usage is TRBV25-1 and J usage is TRBJ2-5; TRBD1 aligns across 8 bases. The J call may be wrong; the DNA end is better matched by TRBJ2-7. Sequencing input: PBMCs. The CDR3 region has the DNA TGTGCCAGCAGTGAATCCCGACAGGGGCGCATCAACGAGCAGTACTTC. Its translation is CASSESRQGRINEQYF.